The rows below give T cell receptor beta chains drawn from one sample of a study of blood T cells in healthy people across ages. TCRdb processed the 5' RACE reads anew with MiXCR; each CDR3 protein has one entry. Among around 1,000,000 distinct CDR3 sequences listed, roughly a quarter were seen once. This same sample was also part of a study on T cells of mothers and their children.

The sequencing input was blood. The receptors derive from a girl aged 2-10 years in good health. Each CDR3 is given with its conserved first and last residue. A D gene is named only where the DNA matches it firmly. Only some rows state a clone size, as once, few, many or a class for expanded clones.

>TRBD1|TRBJ1-6|few|TRBV6-1
CASSASGTGQFTLHF
TGTGCCAGCAGCGCATCCGGGACAGGACAGTTCACCCTCCACTTT
>TRBD2|TRBJ2-2|few|TRBV20-1
CSARGGAGVVGELFF
TGCAGTGCCCGAGGCGGAGCGGGAGTGGTCGGGGAGCTGTTTTTT
>-|TRBJ2-5|many|TRBV29-1
CSEEGGFGETQYF
TGCAGCGAGGAGGGGGGATTCGGAGAGACCCAGTACTTC
>TRBD2|TRBJ2-1|few|TRBV29-1
CSGDSSGKENEQFF
TGCAGCGGGGACTCTAGCGGGAAGGAGAATGAGCAGTTCTTC
>-|TRBJ2-5|once|TRBV5-1
CASSLGGARRETQYF
TGCGCCAGCAGCTTGGGAGGGGCCAGAAGGGAGACCCAGTACTTC
>-|TRBJ2-5|-|TRBV4-1
CASSHPEQETQYF
TGCGCCAGCAGCCACCCGGAGCAAGAGACCCAGTACTTC
>-|TRBJ2-5|-|TRBV20-1
CSARPRRDFQETQYF
TGCAGTGCTAGACCCCGCCGGGACTTCCAAGAGACCCAGTACTTC
>TRBD1|TRBJ1-1|once|TRBV13
CASGTTGGSFVDTEAFF
TGTGCCAGCGGCACTACAGGGGGCTCTTTCGTGGACACTGAAGCTTTCTTT
>-|TRBJ2-7|few|TRBV13
CASSLPPDTVEQYF
TGTGCCAGCAGCTTACCGCCAGATACGGTCGAGCAGTACTTC
>-|TRBJ2-1|once|TRBV6-5
CASSYSRLSSYNEQFF
TGTGCCAGCAGTTACAGCCGGCTATCCTCCTACAATGAGCAGTTCTTC
>TRBD1|TRBJ2-7|-|TRBV7-2
CASSGSGTGVYEQYF
TGTGCCAGCAGCGGATCCGGGACAGGGGTCTACGAGCAGTACTTC
>TRBD2|TRBJ2-1|few|TRBV3-1
CASSQHTSGVYNEQFF
TGTGCCAGCAGCCAGCACACTAGCGGGGTATACAATGAGCAGTTCTTC
>-|TRBJ2-2|few|TRBV4-3
CASSQAGNTGELFF
TGCGCCAGCAGCCAAGCGGGGAACACCGGGGAGCTGTTTTTT
>TRBD1|TRBJ1-1|-|TRBV7-2
CASSDPGTGGHTEAFF
TGTGCCAGCAGCGATCCCGGGACAGGGGGCCACACTGAAGCTTTCTTT
>-|TRBJ2-1|few|TRBV24-1
CATSDQDEQFF
TGTGCCACCAGTGATCAGGATGAGCAGTTCTTC
>TRBD2|TRBJ2-2|-|TRBV12-3/TRBV12-4
CASSLSGGANTGELFF
TGTGCCAGCAGTTTAAGCGGGGGGGCCAACACCGGGGAGCTGTTTTTT
>-|TRBJ1-4|-|TRBV15
CATSFGLGGEKLFF
TGTGCCACCAGCTTTGGTCTCGGCGGGGAAAAACTGTTTTTT
>TRBD2|TRBJ2-1|-|TRBV6-2/TRBV6-3
CASSYSLFGGGADNEQFF
TGTGCCAGCAGTTACTCCCTTTTTGGCGGGGGGGCCGACAATGAGCAGTTCTTC
>-|TRBJ2-5|-|TRBV5-6
CASSLTGLLEVF
TGTGCCAGCAGCTTGACAGGTCTCCTGGAAGTCTTC
>TRBD1|TRBJ1-1|few|TRBV19
CASSIVAGGTEAFF
TGTGCCAGTAGTATAGTCGCAGGGGGAACTGAAGCTTTCTTT
>-|TRBJ2-4|few|TRBV19
CASSDGAIQYF
TGTGCCAGTAGTGATGGGGCCATTCAGTACTTC
>-|TRBJ2-4|once|TRBV10-3
CAISDPGPKNIQYF
TGTGCCATCAGTGACCCAGGCCCCAAAAACATTCAGTACTTC
>-|TRBJ1-2|many|TRBV4-3
CASSPLQGRYGYTF
TGCGCCAGCAGCCCGTTACAGGGAAGGTATGGCTACACCTTC
>-|TRBJ1-4|few|TRBV7-9
CASSLDLYEKLFF
TGTGCCAGCAGCTTAGATCTGTATGAAAAACTGTTTTTT
>TRBD1|TRBJ2-5|-|TRBV20-1
CSAKGTGEVWAQYF
TGCAGTGCTAAGGGGACAGGGGAAGTTTGGGCCCAGTACTTC
>-|TRBJ2-2|-|TRBV2
CASRAGEPFF
TGTGCCAGCAGGGCCGGGGAGCCGTTTTTT
>-|TRBJ2-1|-|TRBV27
CASSLPGGRKFF
TGTGCCAGCAGTTTACCTGGGGGTCGGAAGTTCTTC
>-|TRBJ2-3|few|TRBV7-2
CASSLYRVSPDTQYF
TGTGCCAGCAGCTTGTACAGGGTCTCCCCAGATACGCAGTATTTT
>TRBD1|TRBJ2-5|few|TRBV10-3
CAIRNRDRGQETQYF
TGTGCCATCAGGAACCGGGACAGGGGGCAAGAGACCCAGTACTTC
>TRBD2|TRBJ2-1|few|TRBV7-9
CASSLDLAGNEQFF
TGTGCCAGCAGCTTAGACTTAGCGGGCAATGAGCAGTTCTTC
>-|TRBJ2-1|-|TRBV6-1
CASIPGGTEQFF
TGTGCCTCAATACCAGGGGGGACTGAGCAGTTCTTC
>TRBD2|TRBJ2-1|-|TRBV27
CASSSGLADYNEQFF
TGTGCCAGCAGTTCGGGACTAGCGGACTACAATGAGCAGTTCTTC
>TRBD2|TRBJ2-1|few|TRBV4-3
CASSLRGGTRDEQFF
TGCGCCAGCAGCCTGCGCGGGGGGACAAGGGATGAGCAGTTCTTC
>-|TRBJ2-6|few|TRBV20-1
CSAKRTSSGANVLTF
TGCAGTGCTAAACGGACGTCTTCTGGGGCCAACGTCCTGACTTTC
>TRBD1|TRBJ1-4|-|TRBV5-4
CASSNRGNEKLFF
TGTGCCAGCAGCAACAGGGGTAATGAAAAACTGTTTTTT
>-|TRBJ2-7|few|TRBV7-9
CASSLSKGNEQYF
TGTGCCAGCAGCTTAAGTAAGGGGAACGAGCAGTACTTC
>-|TRBJ2-3|few|TRBV6-4
CASSDGGHTDTQYF
TGTGCCAGCAGTGACGGGGGACACACAGATACGCAGTATTTT
>TRBD1|TRBJ1-1|few|TRBV5-5
CASSHPRNRGLNTEAFF
TGTGCCAGCAGCCACCCCCGAAACAGGGGGTTGAACACTGAAGCTTTCTTT
>-|TRBJ2-2|few|TRBV6-5
CASSTGYQGPTGELFF
TGTGCCAGCAGCACAGGTTACCAGGGGCCCACCGGGGAGCTGTTTTTT
>TRBD2|TRBJ2-3|-|TRBV6-5
CASSYTPPRLAGTADTQYF
TGTGCCAGCAGTTATACTCCCCCACGACTAGCGGGGACCGCAGATACGCAGTATTTT
>-|TRBJ2-4|-|TRBV9
CASSVNREGNIQYF
TGTGCCAGCAGCGTAAACAGGGAGGGGAACATTCAGTACTTC
>-|TRBJ2-1|few|TRBV27
CASSYGEYNEQFF
TGTGCCAGCAGTTACGGGGAATACAATGAGCAGTTCTTC
>-|TRBJ2-2|-|TRBV7-2
CASSPGVTRTGELFF
TGTGCCAGCAGCCCTGGGGTCACGCGCACCGGGGAGCTGTTTTTT
>-|TRBJ1-4|-|TRBV12-3/TRBV12-4
CASSSDHPTEKLFF
TGTGCCAGCAGTTCCGACCACCCCACGGAAAAACTGTTTTTT
>TRBD1|TRBJ1-1|-|TRBV28
CASSEYQGARNTEAFF
TGTGCCAGCAGTGAATACCAGGGGGCGCGGAACACTGAAGCTTTCTTT
>TRBD1|TRBJ2-7|-|TRBV4-3
CASGPSIRQGNYEQYF
TGCGCCAGCGGCCCCTCCATTCGACAGGGGAACTACGAGCAGTACTTC
>-|TRBJ2-1|-|TRBV7-9
CASSLVGYHEQFF
TGTGCCAGCAGCTTAGTGGGCTATCATGAGCAGTTCTTC
>-|TRBJ1-1|-|TRBV20-1
CSASRGTEWGREAFF
TGCAGTGCTAGTCGGGGAACAGAATGGGGACGCGAAGCTTTCTTT
>TRBD1|TRBJ2-2|-|TRBV11-3
CASSPRTGDSTGELFF
TGTGCCAGCAGCCCCCGGACAGGAGATTCCACCGGGGAGCTGTTTTTT
>TRBD2|TRBJ2-3|many|TRBV7-7
CASSSGLAGDTQYF
TGTGCTAGCAGCTCGGGACTAGCGGGTGATACGCAGTATTTT
>-|TRBJ2-5|-|TRBV6-1
CASQRAYQETQYF
TGTGCCAGCCAAAGGGCCTATCAAGAGACCCAGTACTTC
>TRBD1|TRBJ2-3|-|TRBV5-1
CASSFTDRVPRDTQYF
TGCGCCAGCAGCTTTACCGACAGGGTCCCAAGGGATACGCAGTATTTT
>-|TRBJ1-2|-|TRBV18
CASSPGVGDYGYTF
TGTGCCAGCTCACCAGGGGTAGGGGACTATGGCTACACCTTC
>-|TRBJ2-7|-|TRBV7-8
CASSLAVNYEQYF
TGTGCCAGCAGCTTAGCTGTGAACTACGAGCAGTACTTC